These 2 T cell receptor beta chains were all obtained from the same sample, sequenced in a study of beta chain features in type 1 diabetes. The authors reverse transcribed all of the isolated RNA, so sequencing captured expressed TCRB transcripts. The protocol was immunoSEQ multiplex PCR, while the TCRdb copy is restricted to in-frame clones and leaves out a portion. The table has some 220,000 clones, approximately 11% seen once. Sequencing was carried out using central memory CD4+ T cells from blood. The receptors shown here come from a man between 18 and 29 years old in good health.

This clone was seen a handful of times. This chain connects TRBV27 to TRBJ2-7, with 12 bases fitting TRBD2. This CDR3 has 15 amino acids. After removal of 6 bases from V and 4 bases from J, the junction contained 7 bases not matched to a gene. In germline, CDR1 is MNHEY, CDR2 SMNVEV (reference sequence). CDR3 DNA: TGTGCCAGCAGGAGATTTGGGACTAGCGGGTACGAGCAGTACTTC. Translated, it gives CASRRFGTSGYEQYF.

This clone was picked up many times. V gene TRBV7-2 combines with J gene TRBJ2-2, with TRBD1 identical over 8 bases. V lost 8 bases to trimming and J lost 4 bases; unmatched junction nucleotides: 9. CDR1 and CDR2 (germline): SGHTA, FQGNSA. The CDR3 extends over 15 amino acids. CDR3 sequence (DNA): TGTGCCAGCGGTGGCGGCAGGGGGCCCACCGGGGAGCTGTTTTTT. Translated: CASGGGRGPTGELFF.